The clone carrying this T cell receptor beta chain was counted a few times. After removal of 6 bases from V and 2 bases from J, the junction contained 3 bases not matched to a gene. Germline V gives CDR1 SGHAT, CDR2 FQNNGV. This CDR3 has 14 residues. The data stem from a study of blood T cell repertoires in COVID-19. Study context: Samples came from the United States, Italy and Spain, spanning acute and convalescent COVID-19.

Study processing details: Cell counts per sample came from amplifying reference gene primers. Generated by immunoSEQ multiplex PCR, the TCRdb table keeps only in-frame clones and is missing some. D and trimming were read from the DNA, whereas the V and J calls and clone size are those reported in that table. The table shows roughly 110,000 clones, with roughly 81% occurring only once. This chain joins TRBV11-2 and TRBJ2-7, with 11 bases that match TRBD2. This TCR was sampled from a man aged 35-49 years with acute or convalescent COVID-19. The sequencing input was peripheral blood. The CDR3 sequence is CASRRLAGTYEQYF. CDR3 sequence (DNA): TGTGCCAGCAGAAGACTAGCGGGAACCTACGAGCAGTACTTC.